This is a list of T cell receptor beta chains from one sample in a study of human T cells and chemical hapten exposure. TCRdb reanalysed the reads using MiXCR and keeps one entry per CDR3 protein. The sample lists more than 100,000 distinct CDR3 sequences; about 8.9% were seen once. Sequences were obtained from whole blood. All receptors come from a human donor in good health. Some clones in this sample may be carry-over from other donors' samples. Both conserved end residues are trimmed from each CDR3. The D gene is left open where the match is weak. A row's size may be missing; if present it is once, few, many or a size class.

j_gene,abundance,v_gene,d_gene,CDR3aa
TRBJ1-4,-,TRBV20-1,-,SARLTGDEKLF
TRBJ1-1,many,TRBV20-1,TRBD1,SADQRDRELNTEAF
TRBJ2-3,-,TRBV10-3,TRBD2,AISTSGTDTQY
TRBJ2-5,-,TRBV18,-,ASSPRHQETQY
TRBJ2-1,few,TRBV28,TRBD2,ASRRGTSGNNEQF
TRBJ2-7,few,TRBV6-2/TRBV6-3,-,ASSHSSYEQY
TRBJ2-1,few,TRBV12-5,-,ASGLSHRVAEQF
TRBJ2-2,many,TRBV11-2,-,ASSSGTNTGELF
TRBJ2-2,-,TRBV6-1,-,ASRRNAGDTGELF
TRBJ2-1,few,TRBV19,-,ASTRYHRDPSDNEQF
TRBJ2-7,-,TRBV29-1,TRBD2,SVEENPSGRNEQY
TRBJ1-2,few,TRBV7-9,-,ASSPIGYT
TRBJ1-4,few,TRBV12-3/TRBV12-4,TRBD1,ASSYPGQANEKLF
TRBJ2-1,many,TRBV4-1,-,ASSQDRGLREQF
TRBJ1-2,many,TRBV6-6,-,ASSPRKGSGYGYT
TRBJ2-3,-,TRBV18,TRBD1,ASSPVGQGADTQY
TRBJ2-7,few,TRBV7-9,-,ASSLAPSETYEQY
TRBJ2-1,-,TRBV3-1,-,ASSQDRAGSYNEQF
TRBJ1-2,few,TRBV29-1,-,SVLGTHYGYT
TRBJ2-3,few,TRBV2,-,ASSETAGESGTDTQY
TRBJ2-5,-,TRBV7-8,TRBD2,ASSLRGTSGGSETQY
TRBJ1-3,many,TRBV10-2,-,ASSEYRTSGNTIY
TRBJ2-7,-,TRBV6-6,TRBD1,ASRPGQGGSYEQY
TRBJ2-1,-,TRBV6-1,TRBD1,ASSERGGQGAFVYEQF
TRBJ1-6,-,TRBV6-1,-,ASAGRSYNSPLH
TRBJ2-6,-,TRBV5-4,TRBD1,ASSPRDRVSGANVLT
TRBJ2-3,few,TRBV7-3,-,ASAAVRGSDTQY
TRBJ1-5,many,TRBV27,-,ASSLSHNQPQH
TRBJ2-1,-,TRBV5-6,TRBD1,PSSLGATGGAYNEQF
TRBJ1-1,many,TRBV11-2,-,ASSLRAVDIEAF
TRBJ2-2,-,TRBV9,-,ASSFRVDTGELF
TRBJ2-6,many,TRBV9,TRBD2,ASSVAGASGVSGANVLT
TRBJ2-7,many,TRBV10-1,-,ASSDLIDGSYEQY
TRBJ2-1,few,TRBV5-1,TRBD1,ASSIGTGGEQF
TRBJ2-7,-,TRBV5-1,-,ASSLVTPYEQY
TRBJ2-1,few,TRBV12-5,TRBD2,ASGLRRESYNEQF
TRBJ1-5,many,TRBV12-3/TRBV12-4,TRBD1,ASSPRGQGNQPQH
TRBJ1-4,-,TRBV21-1,-,ASSKAPDRSNEKLF
TRBJ2-1,-,TRBV20-1,TRBD1,SAQARDRSYNEQF
TRBJ1-2,many,TRBV20-1,TRBD1,SARDTGGYGYT
TRBJ1-2,few,TRBV20-1,-,SASNTVDTPNYGYT
TRBJ2-7,few,TRBV13,TRBD2,ASSYRGGYEQY
TRBJ1-5,few,TRBV19,-,ASSWTVYSNQPQH
TRBJ1-6,many,TRBV20-1,-,SARASGDSPLH
TRBJ1-2,many,TRBV27,TRBD1,ASSLAGGGYGYT
TRBJ2-3,many,TRBV6-6,-,ASRTPSTDTQY
TRBJ2-5,-,TRBV3-1,TRBD1,ASSQGDRGFQETQY
TRBJ1-2,few,TRBV12-3/TRBV12-4,-,ASSLEPLDPGALGYT
TRBJ1-1,many,TRBV9,-,ASSVVTGTEAF
TRBJ2-3,many,TRBV7-9,-,AGQGLEDTQY
TRBJ2-1,-,TRBV7-9,-,ASSLESYNKQF
TRBJ2-1,-,TRBV7-2,TRBD2,ASSTPSGRENEQF
TRBJ2-1,few,TRBV3-1,TRBD1,ASSQDLRTGPYNEQF
TRBJ2-7,few,TRBV10-3,-,AISPPSTYEQY
TRBJ2-7,-,TRBV4-3,-,ASSPGTSSSEQY